These 30 T cell receptor beta chains originate from one sample sequenced in a study of T-cell memory formation after mild COVID-19. TCRdb re-derived calls from the 5' RACE reads in MiXCR, one entry per CDR3 protein. Of just over 300,000 distinct CDR3 sequences listed, just under 20% were seen once; the top ten hold roughly 21%. The sequenced sample was PBMCs or a T cell subset sorted from them (not recorded which). Receptors were obtained from a man aged 18 to 30 who had mild COVID-19 (a few samples of this study predate the infection). Cell type and time point are not known.

This clonotype was detected a few times. V gene TRBV7-9 combines with J gene TRBJ2-7; the match to TRBD2 covers 8 bases. The CDR3 loop spans 14 amino acids. The V gene's germline CDR1 is SEHNR and CDR2 FQNEAQ (reference sequence). J was trimmed by 6 bases and V by 2 bases; bases with no gene match: 6. The chain's CDR3 is CASSLPAGVGEQYF. CDR3 bases: TGTGCCAGCAGCTTACCAGCGGGGGTCGGCGAGCAGTACTTC.

This clonotype was seen a handful of times. The V call is TRBV7-9, the J call TRBJ1-2, with 8 bases matching TRBD1. CDR1 and CDR2 (germline): SEHNR, FQNEAQ (reference sequence). J was trimmed by 6 bases and V by 6 bases; bases with no gene match: 9. The CDR3 is made up of 14 amino acids. The DNA for the CDR3 is TGTGCCAGCAGTGGGTACAGGGGGGAGGATGGCTACACCTTC. Translation gives CASSGYRGEDGYTF.

V gene TRBV11-2 combines with J gene TRBJ2-7, with 9 nucleotides matching TRBD1. Trimming removed 5 bases from V and 4 bases from J; junction bases left unmatched: 18. CDR3 length equals 18 residues. Germline V lookup: CDR1 SGHAT, CDR2 FQNNGV. CDR3 DNA: TGTGCCAGCAGCGGGACAGGGATCATATTCTCCTATAATTACGAGCAGTACTTC. Residues: CASSGTGIIFSYNYEQYF.

As regards this clonotype: The junction departs from germline at one end; a sequencing error may be responsible. The genes are TRBV7-7 and TRBJ2-5; 7 bases match TRBD2. The CDR3 covers 16 residues. The germline V gene encodes CDR1 SSHAT and CDR2 FNYEAQ (reference sequence). The CDR3: CASSLDPTSGVETQYF. CDR3 coding DNA: TGTGCTAGCAGCTTAGATCCGACCAGCGGGGTTGAGACCCAGTACTTC.

This clonotype occurred once. The chain uses TRBV4-1 and TRBJ1-1; TRBD1 might be the D (5 bases). The V gene lost 4 bases and the J gene lost 0 bases, with 12 bases spanning the gap. CDR3 size: 15 residues. The germline CDR1 and CDR2 sequences are MGHRA and YSYEKL. CDR3 sequence: CASSLEQVLNTEAFF. CDR3 coding DNA: TGCGCCAGCAGCCTAGAACAGGTTTTGAACACTGAAGCTTTCTTT.

This clonotype was counted between two and nine times. The junction departs from germline at one end; a sequencing error may be responsible. V is TRBV7-2 and J is TRBJ2-1; 12 bases are shared with TRBD2. Germline assignment: CDR1 SGHTA and CDR2 FQGNSA. The CDR3 spans 12 residues. CDR3 sequence: CASSPSGGAVIF. As DNA, the CDR3 is TGTGCCAGCAGTCCTAGCGGGGGGGCCGTAATCTTC.

This clonotype was seen a few times. The rearrangement links TRBV7-8 to TRBJ2-7; no clear D gene. The CDR3 has 13 amino acids. Trimming left V 5 bases short and J 3 bases short, with 11 bases between. Looked up from germline, CDR1 is SGHVS and CDR2 is FQNEAQ. The DNA of the CDR3 is TGTGCCAGCAGCCTACCTTCGCACTACGAGCAGTACGTC. Encoded protein: CASSLPSHYEQYV.

The sample holds a few counts of this clonotype. J is TRBJ1-4 and V is TRBV7-9; the D is unclear. The CDR3 sequence is 13 residues long. Germline CDR1 and CDR2: SEHNR and FQNEAQ (reference sequence). The V and J ends lost 8 bases and 3 bases respectively, with 10 bases between them. The CDR3 DNA follows: TGTGCCAGCGCCCCCGGGTCTAATGAAAAACTGTTTTTT. Encoded protein: CASAPGSNEKLFF.

This clonotype was detected a few times. The chain uses TRBV19 and TRBJ2-3, with D possibly matching TRBD2 (5 bases). Germline CDR1 LNHDA, CDR2 SQIVND (reference sequence). The V end lost 5 bases, the J end lost 4 bases, and 13 bases lay between the germline ends. CDR3 length equals 14 residues. This CDR3 is CASSGRVKSDTQYF. DNA for the CDR3: TGTGCCAGTAGTGGGCGGGTGAAGTCAGATACGCAGTATTTT.

Ten or more counts support this clonotype. This rearrangement joins TRBV2 to TRBJ1-1; D possibly corresponds to TRBD1 (5 bases). CDR3 length equals 14 residues. Trimming stripped 7 bases from V and 0 bases from J, with 12 bases between. Germline V gives CDR1 SNHLY, CDR2 FYNNEI. CDR3 residues: CASTEDSLNTEAFF. For the CDR3, the DNA is TGTGCCAGCACCGAAGACAGCCTGAACACTGAAGCTTTCTTT. Supplemented by reference TRBV2 and TRBJ1-1, the full variable domain reads EPEVTQTPSHQVTQMGQEVILRCVPISNHLYFYWYRQILGQKVEFLVSFYNNEISEKSEIFDDQFSVERPDGSNFTLKIRSTKLEDSAMYFCASTEDSLNTEAFFGQGTRLTVV.

The V gene is TRBV12-3 or TRBV12-4, the J gene TRBJ2-7, with 7 bases aligning to TRBD2. The CDR3 extends over 12 amino acids. The J segment lost 6 bases and the V segment lost 5 bases, leaving 4 bases of the junction unmatched. In nucleotides, the CDR3 is TGTGCCAGCAGTGCGGGGGTAAGCGAGCAGTACGTC. Translating it yields CASSAGVSEQYV.

This CDR3 reads CATSSGRNTEAFF. The CDR3 bases are TGTGCCACCAGCAGTGGACGGAACACTGAAGCTTTCTTT. The chain links TRBV15 to TRBJ1-1; no firm D call. The germline CDR1 and CDR2 sequences are LNHNV and YYDKDF (reference sequence). The CDR3 runs to 13 residues. Between the trimmed V and J ends, which lost 3 bases and 1 base, there was a span of 6 bases.

V gene TRBV6-2 or TRBV6-3 combines with J gene TRBJ2-2; the D gene could be TRBD1 or TRBD2 (5 bases each). The CDR3 has 15 amino acids. Germline CDR1 is MNHEY and CDR2 is SVGEGT. Trimming took 6 bases from V and 1 from J, leaving 12 bases between them. This CDR3 reads CASSTGTENTGELFF. The CDR3 bases are TGTGCCAGCAGCACCGGGACCGAGAACACCGGGGAGCTGTTTTTT.

This clonotype was seen a few times. This sequence joins TRBV24-1 and TRBJ1-5; D not certain. This CDR3 has 13 amino acids. Germline V gene sequence: CDR1 KGHDR, CDR2 SFDVKD. V dropped 11 bases and J dropped 2 bases, with 12 bases sitting between them. This chain's CDR3 is CASSKRGNQPQHF. Here the CDR3 DNA reads TGTGCCAGCTCCAAACGGGGCAATCAGCCCCAGCATTTT.

Regarding this clonotype: The junction does not match germline at one end; this may be a read error. The CDR3 sequence is CASSPRLGRYNKQFF. The CDR3 bases are TGTGCCAGCAGCCCTCGACTAGGAAGGTACAATAAGCAGTTCTTC. The rearrangement joins TRBV7-9 to TRBJ2-1; tentative D call: TRBD2 (6 bases). This CDR3 comprises 15 residues. Germline V CDR1 and CDR2: SEHNR, FQNEAQ (reference sequence).

The chain's CDR3 is CASSQDGPSGANTGELFF. The DNA of the CDR3 is TGTGCCAGCAGCCAAGATGGCCCTAGCGGGGCGAACACCGGGGAGCTGTTTTTT. The chain recombines TRBV4-2 with TRBJ2-2; 9 bases map to TRBD2. V shed 0 bases and J 0 bases; nucleotides not matched to a gene: 5. The CDR3 contains 18 residues. Germline CDR1 reads LGHNA; CDR2 reads YNFKEQ.

The CDR3 region has the DNA TGCGCCAGCAGCGCCGGGGGGGGCCAGAGCTCCTACAATGAGCAGTTCTTC. This sequence encodes CASSAGGGQSSYNEQFF. This chain connects TRBV5-1 to TRBJ2-1, with 8 bases lining up with TRBD2. The CDR3 runs 17 residues. CDR1 is SGHRS and CDR2 is YFSETQ in the germline V gene. Trimming cost V 4 bases and J 0 bases; bases outside gene matches: 9. Complete variable domain (other parts from reference TRBV5-1 and TRBJ2-1): KAGVTQTPRYLIKTRGQQVTLSCSPISGHRSVSWYQQTPGQGLQFLFEYFSETQRNKGNFPGRFSGRQFSNSRSEMNVSTLELGDSALYLCASSAGGGQSSYNEQFFGPGTRLTVL.

This clonotype was seen more than once but under ten times. The chain recombines TRBV6-2 or TRBV6-3 with TRBJ1-2; D remains unclear. The germline V and J ends were trimmed by 9 bases and 5 bases, with 22 bases remaining between them. This CDR3 comprises 15 residues. Germline V gene sequence: CDR1 MNHEY, CDR2 SVGEGT. CDR3 loop: CASRMQKLSLYGYTF. CDR3 bases: TGTGCCAGTCGAATGCAGAAGCTATCGCTTTATGGCTACACCTTC.

The chain couples TRBV6-5 to TRBJ1-5; D is possibly TRBD1 (5 bases). The CDR3 runs 14 residues. Trimming cost V 6 bases and J 5 bases, with 14 bases left between them. From germline, CDR1 is MNHEY and CDR2 SVGAGI. The CDR3 is CASRSGQGDQPQHF. The DNA for the CDR3 is TGTGCCAGCAGATCCGGACAAGGCGATCAGCCCCAGCATTTT.

This clonotype was detected many times. The CDR3 loop is CAISGFGASDTQYF. CDR3 coding DNA: TGTGCCATCAGTGGTTTCGGGGCCTCAGATACGCAGTATTTT. The V and J genes are TRBV10-3 and TRBJ2-3; TRBD1 or TRBD2 may be the D gene (5 bases each). The germline V gene encodes CDR1 ENHRY and CDR2 SYGVKD. Trimming left V 4 bases short and J 4 bases short, with 12 bases between. The CDR3 runs 14 residues.

Worth noting for this clonotype: A junction boundary mismatches the germline segment, possibly from a read error. J is TRBJ2-1 and V is TRBV29-1; 7 nucleotides agree with TRBD1. This CDR3 region has 16 residues. Germline V CDR1 and CDR2: SQVTM, ANQGSEA. For the CDR3, the DNA is TGCAGCGCTGAATCCTACAGGGGAAGCTCCTACAATGAGCAGTTCTTC. Protein: CSAESYRGSSYNEQFF.

The chain is built from TRBV6-5 and TRBJ1-1; tentatively, D is TRBD1 (5 bases). V was trimmed by 4 bases and J by 13 bases, leaving 13 bases between them. CDR3 length: 11 amino acids. Germline V CDR1 and CDR2: MNHEY, SVGAGI. The CDR3 bases are TGTGCCAGCAGTTCGGGCAGGGCGGATTTCTTT. Translation: CASSSGRADFF.

This clonotype was counted between two and nine times. This sequence joins TRBV6-2 or TRBV6-3 and TRBJ2-3; 10 bases align to TRBD2. Germline lookup yields CDR1 MNHEY and CDR2 SVGEGT. The V gene end was trimmed by 4 bases and the J gene end by 2 bases; junction bases not matched to a gene: 6. This CDR3 contains 16 residues. The chain's CDR3 is CASSWPLAGDTDTQYF. CDR3 DNA sequence: TGTGCCAGCAGTTGGCCTCTAGCGGGGGACACAGATACGCAGTATTTT.

V is TRBV28 and J is TRBJ2-1; 10 positions match TRBD2. This CDR3 has 15 residues. CDR1 and CDR2 from the germline V gene are MDHEN and SYDVKM. V was pared by 5 bases and J by 4 bases, with 5 bases of the junction left unmatched. The CDR3 DNA reads as TGTGCCAGCAGTAGAAGCGGGGGGGAATACAATGAGCAGTTCTTC. Encoded protein: CASSRSGGEYNEQFF. The complete variable domain, with remaining parts taken from reference TRBV28 and TRBJ2-1, reads DVKVTQSSRYLVKRTGEKVFLECVQDMDHENMFWYRQDPGLGLRLIYFSYDVKMKEKGDIPEGYSVSREKKERFSLILESASTNQTSMYLCASSRSGGEYNEQFFGPGTRLTVL.

This clonotype was recorded a few times. The chain couples TRBV5-1 to TRBJ1-5; a possible D gene is TRBD1 (6 bases). Trimming cost V 7 bases and J 4 bases, with 21 bases left between them. The CDR3 runs to 16 residues. Germline V gene data show CDR1 as SGHRS and CDR2 as YFSETQ. The CDR3 protein is CASRPPGTPKNQPQHF. The CDR3 bases are TGCGCCAGCCGCCCACCCGGGACACCAAAAAATCAGCCCCAGCATTTT. The whole variable domain, remainder taken from reference TRBV5-1 and TRBJ1-5, is KAGVTQTPRYLIKTRGQQVTLSCSPISGHRSVSWYQQTPGQGLQFLFEYFSETQRNKGNFPGRFSGRQFSNSRSEMNVSTLELGDSALYLCASRPPGTPKNQPQHFGDGTRLSIL.

In its sample, this clonotype was seen many times. The rearrangement uses TRBV19 and TRBJ2-1, with TRBD2 identical over 7 bases. Germline-derived CDR1 and CDR2 are LNHDA and SQIVND (reference sequence). V lost 10 bases, J lost 0 bases, and 9 bases stayed unmatched. The CDR3 totals 15 residues. The CDR3 nucleotides read TGTGCCACTGAGGCGGGGGTTAGCTCCTACAATGAGCAGTTCTTC. Translating it yields CATEAGVSSYNEQFF.

This clonotype was counted between two and nine times. In DNA form, the CDR3 reads TGTGCCAGCAGCTTAGTAGGGACACCTGGATACACTGAAGCTTTCTTT. The encoded protein is CASSLVGTPGYTEAFF. The gene calls are TRBV11-2 and TRBJ1-1, with a possible D match to TRBD1 (6 bases). The germline V gene encodes CDR1 SGHAT and CDR2 FQNNGV. Trimming shortened V by 1 base and J by 3 bases, and 15 bases separated the two germline ends. The CDR3 has 16 residues. Using reference TRBV11-2 and TRBJ1-1 for the parts outside the CDR3, the full variable domain is EAGVAQSPRYKIIEKRQSVAFWCNPISGHATLYWYQQILGQGPKLLIQFQNNGVVDDSQLPKDRFSAERLKGVDSTLKIQPAKLEDSAVYLCASSLVGTPGYTEAFFGQGTRLTVV.

The chain carries TRBV12-3 or TRBV12-4 and TRBJ2-1; 11 bases align to TRBD2. The CDR3 covers 14 residues. J was trimmed by 5 bases and V by 8 bases; bases with no gene match: 5. This CDR3 reads CASLTGLADNEQFF. CDR3 sequence (DNA): TGTGCCAGCCTGACGGGACTAGCGGACAATGAGCAGTTCTTC.

The sample holds a few counts of this clonotype. The chain combines TRBV6-2 or TRBV6-3 with TRBJ2-4; D is undetermined. The germline V gene encodes CDR1 MNHEY and CDR2 SVGEGT. V lost 3 bases and J 0 bases, leaving 9 bases between the germline ends. The CDR3 is 15 amino acids. The CDR3 region is CASSYSERAKNIQYF. In DNA form, the CDR3 reads TGTGCCAGCAGTTATTCGGAGCGAGCCAAAAACATTCAGTACTTC.

This rearrangement joins TRBV29-1 to TRBJ2-1, with TRBD1 matching over 10 bases. Germline V CDR1 and CDR2: SQVTM, ANQGSEA. The CDR3 loop spans 18 amino acids. After removal of 1 base from V and 8 bases from J, the junction contained 17 bases not matched to a gene. The CDR3 spells CSVEGWGFRDRGGDEQFF. CDR3 in DNA: TGCAGCGTTGAAGGTTGGGGATTCCGGGACAGGGGAGGGGATGAGCAGTTCTTC.